This is a list of T cell receptor beta chains from one sample in a study of cytomegalovirus exposure and HLA in healthy donors. Here immunoSEQ multiplex PCR was the method, and the copy in TCRdb shows in-frame clones only, minus some. The sample lists 100,000 to 150,000 clones, 60% to 85% occurring once. Sequences were obtained from PBMCs. The receptors were sampled from a human donor in good health. CDR3s include the opening cysteine and the closing phenylalanine or tryptophan. The order of the fields is J gene, D gene, clone size, V gene, CDR3 protein, CDR3 DNA. The D gene is left open where the match is weak. Clone size is shown for a subset of rows, as once, few, many or a class of expanded clone.

j_gene: TRBJ2-7
d_gene: .
abundance: .
v_gene: TRBV19
CDR3aa: CASSIGAVPGDTYEQYF
CDR3nt: TGTGCCAGTAGTATTGGGGCAGTCCCCGGTGATACCTACGAGCAGTACTTC

j_gene: TRBJ2-2
d_gene: TRBD2
abundance: .
v_gene: TRBV19
CDR3aa: CASSTRRERGTGELFF
CDR3nt: TGTGCCAGTAGTACACGTCGGGAGCGGGGCACCGGGGAGCTGTTTTTT

j_gene: TRBJ2-7
d_gene: TRBD1
abundance: .
v_gene: TRBV7-9
CDR3aa: CASSPPGQPPPYEQYF
CDR3nt: TGTGCCAGCAGCCCCCCGGGACAGCCACCCCCCTACGAGCAGTACTTC

j_gene: TRBJ1-2
d_gene: TRBD1
abundance: .
v_gene: TRBV19
CDR3aa: CASSIRGEGYTF
CDR3nt: TGTGCCAGTAGTATCAGGGGGGAAGGCTACACCTTC

j_gene: TRBJ1-2
d_gene: .
abundance: .
v_gene: TRBV9
CDR3aa: CASSGNRENYGYTF
CDR3nt: TGTGCCAGCAGCGGAAACAGGGAAAACTATGGCTACACCTTC

j_gene: TRBJ2-5
d_gene: TRBD2
abundance: once
v_gene: TRBV6-6
CDR3aa: CASSYFPGRGETQYF
CDR3nt: TGTGCCAGCAGTTACTTTCCAGGGAGGGGAGAGACCCAGTACTTC

j_gene: TRBJ2-2
d_gene: TRBD2
abundance: .
v_gene: TRBV4-1
CDR3aa: CASSQGAGTSTGELFF
CDR3nt: TGCGCCAGCAGCCAAGGAGCGGGGACTTCCACCGGGGAGCTGTTTTTT

j_gene: TRBJ2-7
d_gene: .
abundance: .
v_gene: TRBV6-5
CDR3aa: CASSLLWRGVYEQYF
CDR3nt: TGTGCCAGCAGCTTACTATGGCGGGGTGTCTACGAGCAGTACTTC

j_gene: TRBJ1-1
d_gene: .
abundance: .
v_gene: TRBV21-1
CDR3aa: CASRQENTEAFF
CDR3nt: TGTGCCAGCAGACAGGAGAACACTGAAGCTTTCTTT

j_gene: TRBJ1-3
d_gene: TRBD1
abundance: .
v_gene: TRBV10-3
CDR3aa: CAISPLLTGAGNTIYF
CDR3nt: TGTGCCATCAGTCCGCTACTGACAGGGGCTGGAAACACCATATATTTT

j_gene: TRBJ2-7
d_gene: .
abundance: .
v_gene: TRBV25-1
CDR3aa: CASSDRLATGPNYEQYF
CDR3nt: TGTGCCAGCAGTGATAGGTTAGCGACAGGACCCAACTACGAGCAGTACTTC

j_gene: TRBJ1-4
d_gene: TRBD1
abundance: .
v_gene: TRBV7-9
CDR3aa: CASSPAGGVGEKLFF
CDR3nt: TGTGCCAGCAGTCCAGCAGGGGGCGTTGGTGAAAAACTGTTTTTT

j_gene: TRBJ1-1
d_gene: .
abundance: .
v_gene: TRBV5-6
CDR3aa: CASSVGWTEAFF
CDR3nt: TGTGCCAGCAGCGTCGGGTGGACTGAAGCTTTCTTT

j_gene: TRBJ2-3
d_gene: TRBD2
abundance: .
v_gene: TRBV7-9
CDR3aa: CASSHPSGGADTQYF
CDR3nt: TGTGCCAGCAGCCATCCTAGCGGGGGGGCGGATACGCAGTATTTT

j_gene: TRBJ1-2
d_gene: .
abundance: .
v_gene: TRBV9
CDR3aa: CASSVVENEGYTF
CDR3nt: TGTGCCAGCAGCGTAGTGGAGAACGAGGGCTACACCTTC

j_gene: TRBJ1-4
d_gene: .
abundance: once
v_gene: TRBV11-2
CDR3aa: CASSLVGGRSEKLFF
CDR3nt: TGTGCCAGCAGCTTAGTAGGGGGAAGGAGCGAAAAACTGTTTTTT

j_gene: TRBJ2-3
d_gene: .
abundance: .
v_gene: TRBV7-8
CDR3aa: CASSVWRGGTDTQYF
CDR3nt: TGTGCCAGCAGCGTATGGCGGGGCGGCACAGATACGCAGTATTTT

j_gene: TRBJ1-1
d_gene: .
abundance: once
v_gene: TRBV7-9
CDR3aa: CASSFGEVTEAFF
CDR3nt: TGTGCCAGCAGCTTCGGTGAGGTAACTGAAGCTTTCTTT

j_gene: TRBJ2-6
d_gene: TRBD1
abundance: .
v_gene: TRBV2
CDR3aa: CANYRGRSSGANVLTF
CDR3nt: TGTGCCAATTACAGGGGCAGGAGCTCTGGGGCCAACGTCCTGACTTTC

j_gene: TRBJ1-1
d_gene: TRBD1
abundance: .
v_gene: TRBV5-1
CDR3aa: CASSLGGTGGTEAFF
CDR3nt: TGCGCCAGCAGCTTGGGGGGGACAGGGGGCACTGAAGCTTTCTTT

j_gene: TRBJ1-1
d_gene: TRBD1
abundance: many
v_gene: TRBV19
CDR3aa: CASSAGGTNTEAFF
CDR3nt: TGTGCCAGTAGTGCAGGGGGCACGAACACTGAAGCTTTCTTT

j_gene: TRBJ1-2
d_gene: .
abundance: .
v_gene: TRBV1
CDR3aa: CTSSPSLRTALNYGYTF
CDR3nt: TGCACCAGCAGCCCATCCTTGCGGACAGCCCTCAACTATGGCTACACCTTC

j_gene: TRBJ2-6
d_gene: TRBD1
abundance: .
v_gene: TRBV28
CDR3aa: CASSLPGTGGIGANVLTF
CDR3nt: TGTGCCAGCAGTCTCCCCGGGACAGGGGGCATTGGGGCCAACGTCCTGACTTTC

j_gene: TRBJ2-4
d_gene: .
abundance: .
v_gene: TRBV7-9
CDR3aa: CASSGDNIQYF
CDR3nt: TGTGCCAGCAGCGGAGACAACATTCAGTACTTC

j_gene: TRBJ1-5
d_gene: TRBD1
abundance: .
v_gene: TRBV5-1
CDR3aa: CASSLERTGGNQPQHF
CDR3nt: TGCGCCAGCAGCTTGGAGCGGACAGGGGGCAATCAGCCCCAGCATTTT

j_gene: TRBJ2-1
d_gene: TRBD2
abundance: .
v_gene: TRBV5-1
CDR3aa: CASSLIPGGYNEQFF
CDR3nt: TGCGCCAGCAGCTTGATCCCGGGGGGTTACAATGAGCAGTTCTTC

j_gene: TRBJ1-2
d_gene: .
abundance: .
v_gene: TRBV9
CDR3aa: CASSTGGTYGYTF
CDR3nt: TGTGCCAGCAGCACTGGGGGGACTTATGGCTACACCTTC

j_gene: TRBJ2-5
d_gene: .
abundance: .
v_gene: TRBV7-9
CDR3aa: CASSPLGRPQETQYF
CDR3nt: TGTGCCAGCAGCCCCCTTGGGAGACCCCAAGAGACCCAGTACTTC

j_gene: TRBJ2-5
d_gene: .
abundance: .
v_gene: TRBV9
CDR3aa: CASSVGGGAMDEQYF
CDR3nt: TGTGCCAGCAGCGTAGGAGGAGGGGCGATGGATGAGCAGTACTTC

j_gene: TRBJ2-7
d_gene: .
abundance: .
v_gene: TRBV5-1
CDR3aa: CASSPGLSSYEQYF
CDR3nt: TGCGCCAGCAGCCCGGGACTGTCCTCCTACGAGCAGTACTTC

j_gene: TRBJ2-7
d_gene: TRBD2
abundance: .
v_gene: TRBV4-1
CDR3aa: CASSQDRSGGLLYEQYF
CDR3nt: TGCGCCAGCAGCCAAGATAGGAGCGGGGGGCTCCTCTACGAGCAGTACTTC

j_gene: TRBJ2-5
d_gene: TRBD2
abundance: .
v_gene: TRBV7-6
CDR3aa: CASSLGGGAGETQYF
CDR3nt: TGTGCCAGCAGCTTGGGCGGGGGGGCCGGGGAGACCCAGTACTTC

j_gene: TRBJ2-3
d_gene: .
abundance: .
v_gene: TRBV18
CDR3aa: CASSPTPSSVTDTQYF
CDR3nt: TGTGCCAGCTCACCAACCCCCTCGTCAGTCACAGATACGCAGTATTTT

j_gene: TRBJ2-2
d_gene: .
abundance: .
v_gene: TRBV27
CDR3aa: CASSYGSVPNTGELFF
CDR3nt: TGTGCCAGCAGTTACGGTAGCGTACCGAACACCGGGGAGCTGTTTTTT

j_gene: TRBJ1-5
d_gene: .
abundance: .
v_gene: TRBV19
CDR3aa: CASSEGREGNQPQHF
CDR3nt: TGTGCCAGTAGCGAGGGCAGGGAGGGCAATCAGCCCCAGCATTTT

j_gene: TRBJ2-5
d_gene: .
abundance: .
v_gene: TRBV5-5
CDR3aa: CASSFGRRPEGQETQYF
CDR3nt: TGTGCCAGCAGCTTTGGTCGGCGGCCGGAGGGTCAAGAGACCCAGTACTTC

j_gene: TRBJ2-1
d_gene: TRBD2
abundance: .
v_gene: TRBV2
CDR3aa: CASSEPRGSYNEQFF
CDR3nt: TGTGCCAGCAGTGAACCGCGGGGGAGTTACAATGAGCAGTTCTTC

j_gene: TRBJ2-1
d_gene: .
abundance: .
v_gene: TRBV6-5
CDR3aa: CASSYSEGPYNEQFF
CDR3nt: TGTGCCAGCAGTTACTCGGAGGGACCTTACAATGAGCAGTTCTTC

j_gene: TRBJ2-1
d_gene: TRBD1
abundance: .
v_gene: TRBV11-3
CDR3aa: CASSLGTGGGEQFF
CDR3nt: TGTGCCAGCAGCTTAGGGACAGGGGGCGGTGAGCAGTTCTTC

j_gene: TRBJ1-3
d_gene: .
abundance: .
v_gene: TRBV6-6
CDR3aa: CASSYWLDSGNTIYF
CDR3nt: TGTGCCAGCAGTTACTGGTTAGACTCTGGAAACACCATATATTTT

j_gene: TRBJ1-2
d_gene: TRBD1
abundance: .
v_gene: TRBV6-6
CDR3aa: CASSPLDRENYGYTF
CDR3nt: TGTGCCAGCAGCCCTCTCGACAGGGAGAACTATGGCTACACCTTC

j_gene: TRBJ2-7
d_gene: .
abundance: once
v_gene: TRBV7-9
CDR3aa: CASSGGQSNPYEQYF
CDR3nt: TGTGCCAGCAGCGGTGGACAGTCAAACCCCTACGAGCAGTACTTC

j_gene: TRBJ2-5
d_gene: TRBD2
abundance: .
v_gene: TRBV7-2
CDR3aa: CASSLAQRGVGETQYF
CDR3nt: TGTGCCAGCAGCTTAGCCCAGCGGGGGGTCGGGGAGACCCAGTACTTC

j_gene: TRBJ1-5
d_gene: TRBD1
abundance: .
v_gene: TRBV6-1
CDR3aa: CASSSGGIGQPQHF
CDR3nt: TGTGCCAGCAGTTCAGGGGGCATAGGGCAGCCCCAGCATTTT

j_gene: TRBJ1-1
d_gene: .
abundance: .
v_gene: TRBV5-1
CDR3aa: CASSSNIYPPGGAFF
CDR3nt: TGCGCCAGCAGCTCAAATATCTACCCACCGGGGGGAGCTTTCTTT

j_gene: TRBJ1-1
d_gene: .
abundance: .
v_gene: TRBV5-1
CDR3aa: CASSLGAQNTEAFF
CDR3nt: TGCGCCAGCAGCTTGGGGGCACAGAACACTGAAGCTTTCTTT

j_gene: TRBJ2-7
d_gene: TRBD2
abundance: .
v_gene: TRBV28
CDR3aa: CASTLGLAYEQYF
CDR3nt: TGTGCCAGCACCTTGGGACTAGCCTACGAGCAGTACTTC